The 32 T cell receptor beta chains listed next were all sequenced from one sample in a study of PD-L1 blockade in urothelial cancer. The method was immunoSEQ multiplex PCR; TCRdb's version includes in-frame clones alone and lacks a portion of them. The table shows some 41,000 clones, with about 85% occurring only once. The sample's time point: peripheral blood 6 weeks after treatment start. The source material was PBMCs, sampled around atezolizumab (anti-PD-L1) treatment. These receptors came from a man aged 70 or older with urothelial cancer.

The rearrangement links TRBV18 to TRBJ2-7, with D possibly matching TRBD1 (6 bases). The CDR3 is 15 amino acids. Germline-derived CDR1 and CDR2 are KGHSH and LQKENI. Between the trimmed V and J ends, which lost 3 bases and 0 bases, there was a span of 12 bases. In DNA, the CDR3 is TGTGCCAGCTCACCCGGACAGATGAGCTCCTACGAGCAGTACTTC. Amino acids: CASSPGQMSSYEQYF.

This clone is medium-sized (0.01 to 0.1%) in the sample. The gene calls are TRBV19 and TRBJ2-7; D is possibly TRBD2 (6 bases). CDR3 size: 15 residues. V dropped 4 bases and J dropped 4 bases, with 17 bases sitting between them. Germline values: CDR1 LNHDA, CDR2 SQIVND (reference sequence). CDR3 coding DNA: TGTGCCAGTAGTAAGGGACTGGGCTATGGATACGAGCAGTACTTC. Its translation: CASSKGLGYGYEQYF.

The chain is built from TRBV15 and TRBJ1-1, with 11 positions matching TRBD1. Germline values: CDR1 LNHNV, CDR2 YYDKDF (reference sequence). Unmatched junction bases numbered 4, after V lost 2 bases and J lost 5 bases. The CDR3 runs to 15 residues. The CDR3 sequence is CATSRSGTGGTEAFF. CDR3 DNA: TGTGCCACCAGCAGATCTGGGACAGGGGGGACTGAAGCTTTCTTT.

A few counts support this clone. The chain is built from TRBV23-1 and TRBJ2-7, with D perhaps matching TRBD2 (5 bases). TRBV23-1 is an ORF; its function is uncertain. The CDR3 has 16 amino acids. V dropped 0 bases and J dropped 7 bases, with 19 bases sitting between them. CDR3 sequence: CASSQSKAGGNAEQYF. In nucleotides, the CDR3 is TGCGCCAGCAGTCAATCAAAGGCAGGAGGTAATGCTGAGCAGTACTTC.

The rearrangement joins TRBV5-1 to TRBJ2-1, with D possibly TRBD2 on 6 matching bases. The CDR3 loop spans 15 amino acids. Trimming removed 4 bases from V and 7 bases from J, with 18 bases in between. Germline values: CDR1 SGHRS, CDR2 YFSETQ. CDR3 loop: CASSAHRGSGNEQFF. The DNA of the CDR3 is TGCGCCAGCAGCGCCCACCGGGGGAGCGGGAATGAGCAGTTCTTC.

V gene TRBV19 combines with J gene TRBJ1-2, with 7 bases fitting TRBD1. Germline assignment: CDR1 LNHDA and CDR2 SQIVND (reference sequence). V lost 8 bases to trimming and J lost 8 bases; unmatched junction nucleotides: 5. The CDR3 is 11 amino acids. In nucleotides, the CDR3 is TGTGCCAGTTCCGGGACAGTGGGCTACACCTTC. It codes for CASSGTVGYTF. The full variable domain, its missing parts supplied by reference TRBV19 and TRBJ1-2, is DGGITQSPKYLFRKEGQNVTLSCEQNLNHDAMYWYRQDPGQGLRLIYYSQIVNDFQKGDIAEGYSVSREKKESFPLTVTSAQKNPTAFYLCASSGTVGYTFGSGTRLTVV.

The CDR3 reads CASRATGHSNQPQHF. The CDR3 DNA reads TGTGCCAGCAGGGCGACAGGGCATAGCAATCAGCCCCAGCATTTT. The chain links TRBV2 to TRBJ1-5; 7 bases line up with TRBD1. CDR1 and CDR2 from the germline V gene are SNHLY and FYNNEI. V dropped 6 bases and J dropped 0; count of bases not matched to a gene: 5. CDR3 size: 15 residues.

The J gene is TRBJ2-1, the V gene TRBV25-1; D gene ambiguous. The CDR3 contains 12 residues. Germline V gene lookup returns CDR1 MGHDK and CDR2 SYGVNS. V was pared by 7 bases and J by 0 bases, with 4 bases between. This chain's CDR3 is CASTTSYNEQFF. In nucleotides, the CDR3 is TGTGCCAGCACTACCTCCTACAATGAGCAGTTCTTC.

The V and J genes are TRBV5-1 and TRBJ1-1; D is possibly TRBD1 (5 bases). The germline V gene encodes CDR1 SGHRS and CDR2 YFSETQ. The CDR3 totals 15 residues. V lost 2 bases, J lost 1 base, and 12 bases lay in between. CDR3 nucleotides: TGCGCCAGCAGCTTTTCAGGGAATACGAACACTGAAGCTTTCTTT. Translating it yields CASSFSGNTNTEAFF.

This chain links TRBV18 with TRBJ2-2; D gene uncertain. This CDR3 contains 12 residues. CDR1 and CDR2 (germline): KGHSH, LQKENI. Between the trimmed V and J ends, which lost 5 bases and 6 bases, there was a span of 7 bases. The CDR3 sequence is CASSTQAGELFF. Here the CDR3 DNA reads TGTGCCAGCTCAACCCAGGCCGGGGAGCTGTTTTTT.

V usage is TRBV15 and J usage is TRBJ2-5, with D perhaps matching TRBD2 (6 bases). The CDR3 loop spans 14 amino acids. Germline V gene lookup returns CDR1 LNHNV and CDR2 YYDKDF (reference sequence). The V gene lost 1 base and the J gene lost 5 bases, with 11 bases spanning the gap. CDR3 sequence reads: CATSRGLVEETQYF. In nucleotides, the CDR3 is TGTGCCACCAGCAGAGGACTAGTCGAGGAGACCCAGTACTTC.

J is TRBJ2-1 and V is TRBV10-3; 9 bases fit TRBD2. This CDR3 region has 14 residues. Germline-derived CDR1 and CDR2 are ENHRY and SYGVKD. Germline trimming cut 10 bases from V and 6 bases from J; bases unmatched to any gene: 10. This CDR3 reads CATLAGDILNEQFF. CDR3 sequence (DNA): TGTGCCACCTTAGCGGGAGACATCCTCAATGAGCAGTTCTTC.

The chain couples TRBV7-3 to TRBJ2-3; the D is unclear. V lost 6 bases, J lost 0 bases, and 10 bases lay in between. The CDR3 contains 14 residues. CDR1 and CDR2 from the germline V gene are SGHTA and FQGTGA. In nucleotides, the CDR3 is TGTGCCAGCAGTCCTCAACGGAGCACAGATACGCAGTATTTT. Encoded protein: CASSPQRSTDTQYF.

The V call is TRBV5-4, the J call TRBJ2-7, with D perhaps matching TRBD1 (6 bases). Germline CDR1 is SGHNT and CDR2 is YYREEE (reference sequence). The CDR3 loop spans 15 amino acids. The V end was cut by 4 bases, the J end by 1 base, with 15 bases between. CDR3 sequence (DNA): TGTGCCAGCAGCCCCACGGCGGACAGATCCTACGAGCAGTACTTC. Translation gives CASSPTADRSYEQYF.

This sequence joins TRBV2 and TRBJ2-3; 12 positions agree with TRBD1. The trim removed 8 bases at V and 13 bases at J, leaving 7 bases unmatched. Germline-derived CDR1 and CDR2 are SNHLY and FYNNEI. This CDR3 region has 12 residues. The CDR3: CASGGDRGREYF. The CDR3 DNA reads as TGTGCCAGCGGGGGGGACAGGGGGCGTGAGTATTTT.

CDR3 region: CASSLDRYEQYF. The CDR3 DNA reads TGTGCCAGCAGCTTGGATCGCTACGAGCAGTACTTC. This sequence joins TRBV5-4 and TRBJ2-7; unclear D gene. Between the trimmed V and J ends, which lost 0 bases and 3 bases, there was a span of 4 bases. Germline assignment: CDR1 SGHNT and CDR2 YYREEE (reference sequence). The CDR3 consists of 12 residues.

The chain recombines TRBV27 with TRBJ1-2; 7 bases align to TRBD1. J was trimmed by 7 bases and V by 0 bases; bases with no gene match: 5. Germline V lookup: CDR1 MNHEY, CDR2 SMNVEV (reference sequence). This CDR3 spans 14 amino acids. The CDR3 region has the DNA TGTGCCAGCAGTTTATCTGACCGACAGGGTGGCTACACCTTC. Amino acids: CASSLSDRQGGYTF.

This clone was counted a single time. The V and J genes are TRBV2 and TRBJ1-1; TRBD1 matches 7 bases. The CDR3 extends over 17 amino acids. Losses at the gene ends were 3 bases for V and 4 bases for J; bases not matched to a gene: 14. The germline CDR1 and CDR2 sequences are SNHLY and FYNNEI. The CDR3 is CASSDWDSEGVGTEAFF. DNA for the CDR3: TGTGCCAGCAGTGACTGGGACAGCGAGGGCGTGGGCACTGAAGCTTTCTTT.

Only one count was recorded for this clone. The chain couples TRBV6-1 to TRBJ2-5; the D gene is possibly TRBD1 (6 bases). This CDR3 spans 16 amino acids. Germline values: CDR1 MNHNS, CDR2 SASEGT. Trimming shortened V by 3 bases and J by 0 bases, and 14 bases separated the two germline ends. In DNA form, the CDR3 reads TGTGCCAGCAGTGAGGACAGAGCTGCTTACCAAGAGACCCAGTACTTC. Its protein product is CASSEDRAAYQETQYF.

The chain combines TRBV7-2 with TRBJ2-7; 7 nucleotides agree with TRBD1. Trimming at V came to 5 bases and at J to 2 bases, leaving 0 bases not matched to a gene. Germline V CDR1 and CDR2: SGHTA, FQGNSA. This CDR3 has 12 amino acids. This CDR3 is CASSDRAYEQYF. CDR3 coding DNA: TGTGCCAGCAGCGACAGGGCCTACGAGCAGTACTTC. The whole variable domain, remainder taken from reference TRBV7-2 and TRBJ2-7, is GAGVSQSPSNKVTEKGKDVELRCDPISGHTALYWYRQSLGQGLEFLIYFQGNSAPDKSGLPSDRFSAERTGGSVSTLTIQRTQQEDSAVYLCASSDRAYEQYFGPGTRLTVT.

The chain recombines TRBV2 with TRBJ1-4; 8 bases fit TRBD1. The trim removed 8 bases at V and 5 bases at J, leaving 1 base unmatched. Germline V lookup: CDR1 SNHLY, CDR2 FYNNEI. This CDR3 is 12 amino acids long. Written as DNA, the CDR3 is TGTGCCAGCGGGACAGGCAATGAAAAACTGTTTTTT. Encoded protein: CASGTGNEKLFF.

The chain carries TRBV7-9 and TRBJ2-1, with 9 nucleotides matching TRBD2. With 3 bases clipped from V and 10 bases from J, the junction kept 13 bases outside the gene matches. Germline CDR1 SEHNR, CDR2 FQNEAQ (reference sequence). The CDR3 extends over 16 amino acids. The DNA for the CDR3 is TGTGCCAGCAGCTTTTCTATTAGCGGGAGCTTGGGCGAGCAGTTCTTC. It codes for CASSFSISGSLGEQFF.

The gene calls are TRBV28 and TRBJ2-5; 8 bases are shared with TRBD2. V lost 6 bases, J lost 2 bases, and 5 bases stayed unmatched. This CDR3 is 14 amino acids long. Germline lookup yields CDR1 MDHEN and CDR2 SYDVKM. CDR3 in amino acids: CASRGSGVQETQYF. The CDR3 DNA reads TGTGCCAGCAGAGGTAGCGGGGTTCAAGAGACCCAGTACTTC.

This rearrangement joins TRBV21-1 to TRBJ2-5; the table's D call, TRBD1, was not checked against the DNA. TRBV21-1 is recorded as a pseudogene. The CDR3 runs 13 residues. CDR3 in DNA: TGTGCCAGCAGCAAGCCAGGGTCCCGGACCCAGTACTTC. Translation: CASSKPGSRTQYF.

A note on this clone: At the DNA level, this CDR3 is encoded by other sequences in the same sample as well. The chain combines TRBV9 with TRBJ2-5; D may be TRBD1 (6 bases). The germline V and J ends were trimmed by 2 bases and 2 bases, with 7 bases remaining between them. The CDR3 is 13 residues long. Germline loops: CDR1 SGDLS, CDR2 YYNGEE. CDR3 protein: CASSVGQQETQYF. CDR3 bases: TGTGCCAGCAGCGTCGGACAGCAAGAGACCCAGTACTTC.

A single count supports this clone. The rearrangement links TRBV9 to TRBJ2-1; D gene unclear. Between the trimmed V and J ends, which lost 0 bases and 3 bases, there was a span of 10 bases. The CDR3 sequence is 15 residues long. The germline V gene encodes CDR1 SGDLS and CDR2 YYNGEE. CDR3 nucleotide sequence: TGTGCCAGCAGCGTAGTGTCTGCGGACTACAATGAGCAGTTCTTC. As protein: CASSVVSADYNEQFF. Based on the CDR3 plus reference TRBV9 and TRBJ2-1, the full variable domain is DSGVTQTPKHLITATGQRVTLRCSPRSGDLSVYWYQQSLDQGLQFLIQYYNGEERAKGNILERFSAQQFPDLHSELNLSSLELGDSALYFCASSVVSADYNEQFFGPGTRLTVL.

The chain recombines TRBV19 with TRBJ2-5; D is possibly TRBD2 (7 bases). Germline CDR1 is LNHDA and CDR2 is SQIVND (reference sequence). CDR3 length equals 15 residues. Trimming took off 3 bases at V and 4 bases at J, with 15 bases between the two ends. CDR3 nucleotides: TGTGCCAGTAGTATGCCGGGGAGGGGGTTAGAGACCCAGTACTTC. Amino acids: CASSMPGRGLETQYF.

This clone is a singleton in its sample. The chain is built from TRBV30 and TRBJ2-2; a weak D match, TRBD2 (6 bases). CDR1 is GTSNPN and CDR2 is SVGIG in the germline V gene (reference sequence). The CDR3 length is 12 residues. CDR3 sequence (DNA): TGTTGTAGCGGTCTTAACACCGGGGAGCTGTTTTTT. Translated: CCSGLNTGELFF.

J is TRBJ2-1 and V is TRBV6-1; possibly TRBD2 for D (6 bases). Germline loops: CDR1 MNHNS, CDR2 SASEGT. The CDR3 sequence is 12 residues long. Trimming cost V 4 bases and J 15 bases, with 16 bases left between them. CDR3 protein: CASSVPRGIGFF. CDR3 DNA: TGTGCCAGCAGTGTGCCCCGGGGGATCGGGTTCTTC.

V usage is TRBV27 and J usage is TRBJ2-7; maybe TRBD1 (5 bases). With 5 bases removed from V and 3 bases from J, the gap between germline ends came to 11 bases. CDR1 is MNHEY and CDR2 is SMNVEV in the germline V gene (reference sequence). The CDR3 is made up of 13 amino acids. In nucleotides, the CDR3 is TGTGCCAGCAGTCGCCAGGGCGACTACGAGCAGTACTTC. It is translated as CASSRQGDYEQYF.

V and J are TRBV18 and TRBJ2-3; tentative D call: TRBD1 (6 bases). The ends were cut back, 3 bases at V and 3 bases at J, with 28 bases in the middle. The CDR3 has 20 amino acids. CDR1 and CDR2 from the germline V gene are KGHSH and LQKENI. The CDR3 protein is CASSPGDIKSYVTGTDTQYF. CDR3 DNA: TGTGCCAGCTCACCCGGGGACATCAAGAGTTATGTCACCGGGACAGATACGCAGTATTTT.

V usage is TRBV19 and J usage is TRBJ1-1, with 9 bases aligning to TRBD1. V gave up 7 bases and J gave up 5 bases; unmatched junction bases: 8. Per the germline V gene, CDR1 is LNHDA and CDR2 is SQIVND (reference sequence). CDR3 length: 14 residues. DNA of the CDR3: TGTGCCAGTACCGTGACAGGGGGAGGTACTGAAGCTTTCTTT. Translated: CASTVTGGGTEAFF. The full variable domain, rest sourced from reference TRBV19 and TRBJ1-1, is DGGITQSPKYLFRKEGQNVTLSCEQNLNHDAMYWYRQDPGQGLRLIYYSQIVNDFQKGDIAEGYSVSREKKESFPLTVTSAQKNPTAFYLCASTVTGGGTEAFFGQGTRLTVV.